This TCR beta chain was profiled in a study of blood T cells in healthy people across ages. Through a sample-barcoded 5' primer and a J-beta primer mix, a second PCR was run for roughly 7 to 11 cycles. Every cDNA was tagged by a template-switch adaptor with 12 random nucleotides. In TCRdb, the 5' RACE reads were re-called with MiXCR into one record per CDR3 protein. The profile covers 1,500,000 or so distinct CDR3 sequences, with approximately 43% appearing a single time and over 3.5% taken by the ten largest. There are a few counts of this clonotype. Its antigen is unknown. The CDR3 loop spans 13 amino acids. The V end was cut by 4 bases, the J end by 0 bases, with 4 bases between. Germline V gene data show CDR1 as LGHDT and CDR2 as YNNKEL (reference sequence). General observations from the study: There were more naive CD4+ cells and higher diversity in long-lived donors than in aged donors. TCR beta diversity, measured per million T cells, fell in a roughly linear way with age. PBMCs were not sorted, which prevented a conclusive comparison of naive versus antigen-experienced cells.

Input material: blood. The receptor comes from a woman under 30 in good health. J is TRBJ1-5 and V is TRBV3-1; D gene unclear. The CDR3 bases are TGTGCCAGCAGCCGAAATAGCAATCAGCCCCAGCATTTT. This encodes CASSRNSNQPQHF.